These 24 T cell receptor beta chains came from one sample sequenced in a study of blood T cell repertoires in COVID-19. Profiled with immunoSEQ multiplex PCR; TCRdb holds only in-frame clones, not every one. The sample yields around 40,000 clones, around nine tenths seen once. Source material: peripheral blood. The receptors derive from a man aged 40-49 years with COVID-19, enrolled during active disease.

V gene TRBV28 combines with J gene TRBJ2-5, with D possibly being TRBD2 (6 bases). This CDR3 is built from 15 residues. Germline V gene lookup returns CDR1 MDHEN and CDR2 SYDVKM. Trimming took 10 bases from V and 4 from J, leaving 22 bases between them. CDR3 protein: CATTSWVAEGETQYF. The CDR3 DNA follows: TGTGCCACCACATCATGGGTAGCGGAGGGAGAGACCCAGTACTTC. Looking up the rest from reference TRBV28 and TRBJ2-5 gives the full variable domain: DVKVTQSSRYLVKRTGEKVFLECVQDMDHENMFWYRQDPGLGLRLIYFSYDVKMKEKGDIPEGYSVSREKKERFSLILESASTNQTSMYLCATTSWVAEGETQYFGPGTRLLVL.

This clone was picked up a small number of times. CDR3 residues: CASSLKADSSYEQYF. DNA for the CDR3: TGTGCCAGTAGCCTCAAGGCGGACAGCTCCTACGAGCAGTACTTC. V is TRBV19 and J is TRBJ2-7; D might be TRBD1 (6 bases). Germline V gene sequence: CDR1 LNHDA, CDR2 SQIVND (reference sequence). The CDR3 contains 15 residues. V shed 6 bases and J shed 0 bases, with 15 bases lying between them.

The chain uses TRBV4-1 and TRBJ1-4; tentative D call: TRBD1 (5 bases). Germline assignment: CDR1 MGHRA and CDR2 YSYEKL. The CDR3 has 15 residues. V lost 7 bases to trimming and J lost 3 bases, with 15 bases between them. CDR3 bases: TGCGCCAGCAAACCACACCAGGGATCTAATGAAAAACTGTTTTTT. Encoded protein: CASKPHQGSNEKLFF.

This clone came up once. The rearrangement uses TRBV5-1 and TRBJ2-5; unclear D gene. Looked up from germline, CDR1 is SGHRS and CDR2 is YFSETQ. V was shortened by 0 bases and J by 1 base, with 4 bases between the two germline ends. This CDR3 spans 13 amino acids. The CDR3 is CASSLDSQETQYF. CDR3 nucleotides: TGCGCCAGCAGCTTGGACAGCCAAGAGACCCAGTACTTC.

This clone was detected once. The chain couples TRBV28 to TRBJ1-6, with D unclear. The CDR3 totals 15 residues. Germline CDR1 MDHEN, CDR2 SYDVKM. V was cut by 3 bases and J by 7 bases, with 13 bases left in between. The CDR3 coding sequence is TGTGCCAGCAGTTTTTCCTCAGGCGCAAATTCACCCCTCCACTTT. This codes for CASSFSSGANSPLHF.

V and J are TRBV11-3 and TRBJ2-7, with TRBD2 matching over 8 bases. CDR1 SGHNT and CDR2 YENEEA come from the germline V gene. This CDR3 has 15 residues. The trim removed 1 base at V and 5 bases at J, leaving 7 bases unmatched. The CDR3 DNA sequence: TGTGCCAGCAGCTTAGTTCGGGGGGGTAGAAACGAGCAGTACTTC. Its translation: CASSLVRGGRNEQYF. Complete variable domain (other parts from reference TRBV11-3 and TRBJ2-7): EAGVVQSPRYKIIEKKQPVAFWCNPISGHNTLYWYLQNLGQGPELLIRYENEEAVDDSQLPKDRFSAERLKGVDSTLKIQPAELGDSAVYLCASSLVRGGRNEQYFGPGTRLTVT.

This chain uses TRBV18 with TRBJ2-7, with 8 bases that match TRBD1. Germline loops: CDR1 KGHSH, CDR2 LQKENI. The CDR3 spans 16 residues. V was pared by 1 base and J by 2 bases, with 7 bases of the junction left unmatched. CDR3 nucleotide sequence: TGTGCCAGCTCACCACAGGACAGGGCCGGACCCTACGAGCAGTACTTC. Amino acid sequence: CASSPQDRAGPYEQYF.

The rearrangement uses TRBV7-9 and TRBJ2-7; 8 bases line up with TRBD1. Germline V gene sequence: CDR1 SEHNR, CDR2 FQNEAQ (reference sequence). The V segment lost 5 bases and the J segment 5 bases; nucleotides outside the gene matches: 5. The CDR3 contains 13 residues. CDR3 residues: CASSPTGEDEQYF. DNA for the CDR3: TGTGCCAGCAGCCCGACAGGGGAGGACGAGCAGTACTTC.

Here the CDR3 reads CASSSVLLYRDTQYF. The CDR3 nucleotides are TGTGCCAGCAGCTCTGTGCTATTATACCGAGATACGCAGTATTTT. This chain links TRBV5-6 with TRBJ2-3; no clear D. Germline V CDR1 and CDR2: SGHDT, YYEEEE. The V and J ends lost 3 bases and 5 bases respectively, with 16 bases between them. CDR3 length: 15 amino acids.

The rearrangement joins TRBV20-1 to TRBJ2-1; the match to TRBD2 covers 7 bases. Germline V CDR1 and CDR2: DFQATT, SNEGSKA (reference sequence). This CDR3 is 11 amino acids long. V trimming: 7 bases; J trimming: 6 bases; junction bases outside the gene matches: 3. CDR3 nucleotides: TGCAGTGTTTCGGGGGGCAATGAGCAGTTCTTC. It translates to CSVSGGNEQFF.

The chain joins TRBV11-2 to TRBJ1-2; D is unresolved. Germline assignment: CDR1 SGHAT and CDR2 FQNNGV. This CDR3 contains 15 residues. With 5 bases removed from V and 2 bases from J, the gap between germline ends came to 15 bases. The CDR3 protein is CASSLSPSENYGYTF. The CDR3 DNA sequence: TGTGCCAGCAGCCTAAGCCCCTCGGAGAACTATGGCTACACCTTC.

V usage is TRBV30 and J usage is TRBJ2-1; 11 positions agree with TRBD2. This CDR3 comprises 15 residues. Germline V lookup: CDR1 GTSNPN, CDR2 SVGIG (reference sequence). The J segment lost 10 bases and the V segment lost 0 bases, leaving 8 bases of the junction unmatched. The CDR3: CAWSVRGTSGREQFF. CDR3 coding DNA: TGTGCCTGGAGTGTACGGGGGACTAGCGGAAGGGAGCAGTTCTTC.

The rearrangement links TRBV9 to TRBJ2-5; TRBD1 matches at 9 bases. Germline CDR1 is SGDLS and CDR2 is YYNGEE. With 1 base clipped from V and 4 bases from J, the junction kept 5 bases outside the gene matches. This CDR3 is 15 amino acids long. The CDR3 DNA follows: TGTGCCAGCAGCGTACAACCGGGACAGGGAGAGACCCAGTACTTC. Amino acid sequence: CASSVQPGQGETQYF. Full variable domain (missing parts from reference TRBV9 and TRBJ2-5): DSGVTQTPKHLITATGQRVTLRCSPRSGDLSVYWYQQSLDQGLQFLIQYYNGEERAKGNILERFSAQQFPDLHSELNLSSLELGDSALYFCASSVQPGQGETQYFGPGTRLLVL.

The genes are TRBV7-9 and TRBJ2-7; possibly TRBD1 for D (6 bases). This CDR3 comprises 14 residues. Germline CDR1 is SEHNR and CDR2 is FQNEAQ (reference sequence). V lost 7 bases and J 3 bases, leaving 16 bases between the germline ends. The CDR3 bases are TGTGCCAGCAACGACCGGGACACCTACTACGAGCAGTACTTC. Protein: CASNDRDTYYEQYF.

V usage is TRBV19 and J usage is TRBJ2-2, with 9 bases matching TRBD2. With V trimmed by 6 bases and J by 2 bases, 7 bases remained unmatched. Germline loops: CDR1 LNHDA, CDR2 SQIVND (reference sequence). The CDR3 extends over 16 amino acids. CDR3 in DNA: TGTGCCAGTAGCCCCCTGGGGACTAGCAACACCGGGGAGCTGTTTTTT. It codes for CASSPLGTSNTGELFF.

V gene TRBV5-5 combines with J gene TRBJ1-2; D possibly corresponds to TRBD1 (5 bases). This CDR3 contains 13 residues. V was shortened by 0 bases and J by 4 bases, with 7 bases between the two germline ends. Germline V gene sequence: CDR1 SGHKS, CDR2 YYEKEE (reference sequence). This chain's CDR3 is CASSLGQLYGYTF. The CDR3 nucleotides read TGTGCCAGCAGCTTGGGACAGCTCTATGGCTACACCTTC. The full variable domain, rest sourced from reference TRBV5-5 and TRBJ1-2, is DAGVTQSPTHLIKTRGQQVTLRCSPISGHKSVSWYQQVLGQGPQFIFQYYEKEERGRGNFPDRFSARQFPNYSSELNVNALLLGDSALYLCASSLGQLYGYTFGSGTRLTVV.

This clone was counted between two and nine times. Other DNA sequences within the sample encode an identical CDR3. The chain is built from TRBV30 and TRBJ1-5, with D hard to call. CDR3 size: 15 residues. Germline-derived CDR1 and CDR2 are GTSNPN and SVGIG (reference sequence). V was trimmed by 0 bases and J by 4 bases, leaving 13 bases between them. The CDR3 bases are TGTGCCTGGAGTGTACAAGGATTCGGGAATCAGCCCCAGCATTTT. Its protein is CAWSVQGFGNQPQHF.

This clone was counted once. CDR3 sequence: CASSKTSQGNEQYF. As DNA, the CDR3 is TGTGCCAGCAGCAAAACCTCACAGGGGAACGAGCAGTACTTC. This rearrangement joins TRBV9 to TRBJ2-7; TRBD1 matches 7 bases. The CDR3 is 14 residues long. Germline V CDR1 and CDR2: SGDLS, YYNGEE. With V trimmed by 4 bases and J by 5 bases, 9 bases remained unmatched.

This rearrangement joins TRBV5-4 to TRBJ1-2; D call uncertain. Germline assignment: CDR1 SGHNT and CDR2 YYREEE (reference sequence). Trimming stripped 3 bases from V and 2 bases from J, with 14 bases between. The CDR3 sequence is 15 residues long. The CDR3 is CASSWESRKNYGYTF. In DNA form, the CDR3 reads TGTGCCAGCAGCTGGGAGAGTCGAAAAAACTATGGCTACACCTTC. Drawing the rest from reference TRBV5-4 and TRBJ1-2, the complete variable domain is ETGVTQSPTHLIKTRGQQVTLRCSSQSGHNTVSWYQQALGQGPQFIFQYYREEENGRGNFPPRFSGLQFPNYSSELNVNALELDDSALYLCASSWESRKNYGYTFGSGTRLTVV.

This chain joins TRBV6-5 and TRBJ2-3; 10 positions agree with TRBD2. Germline CDR1 is MNHEY and CDR2 is SVGAGI. This CDR3 comprises 14 residues. J gave up 3 bases and V 8 bases, and 5 bases lay outside the gene matches. CDR3 DNA: TGTGCCAGCCAATGGACTAGCGGTACAGATACGCAGTATTTT. Translation gives CASQWTSGTDTQYF.

The chain has TRBV19 and TRBJ2-7; 11 bases match TRBD2. The CDR3 has 14 residues. CDR1 is LNHDA, CDR2 SQIVND, per germline (reference sequence). The V and J ends lost 5 bases and 3 bases, in that order; junction bases with no gene match: 3. The CDR3 protein is CASSGGLAGYEQYF. The CDR3 region has the DNA TGTGCCAGTAGTGGCGGACTAGCGGGCTACGAGCAGTACTTC.

A single count supports this clone. J is TRBJ2-5 and V is TRBV5-1, with TRBD1 as a possible D gene (6 bases). V lost 2 bases, J lost 3 bases, and 8 bases lay in between. From germline, CDR1 is SGHRS and CDR2 YFSETQ. The CDR3 is 13 amino acids. CDR3: CASSLPGEETQYF. The CDR3 region has the DNA TGCGCCAGCAGCTTACCAGGGGAAGAGACCCAGTACTTC. Full variable domain (remainder filled in from reference TRBV5-1 and TRBJ2-5): KAGVTQTPRYLIKTRGQQVTLSCSPISGHRSVSWYQQTPGQGLQFLFEYFSETQRNKGNFPGRFSGRQFSNSRSEMNVSTLELGDSALYLCASSLPGEETQYFGPGTRLLVL.

The chain has TRBV12-3 or TRBV12-4 and TRBJ2-1; D perhaps matches TRBD1 (5 bases). The CDR3 spans 12 residues. Trimming took 1 base from V and 9 from J, leaving 7 bases between them. The CDR3 nucleotides are TGTGCCAGCAGTTTAGGACAGATTGAGCAGTTCTTC. Its translation is CASSLGQIEQFF.

V is TRBV5-1 and J is TRBJ1-1; 9 bases are a match to TRBD1. The CDR3 is 15 amino acids. The J segment lost 1 base and the V segment lost 3 bases, leaving 4 bases of the junction unmatched. Germline V gives CDR1 SGHRS, CDR2 YFSETQ. In DNA form, the CDR3 reads TGCGCCAGCAGCTACAGGGGGCGGGAGAACACTGAAGCTTTCTTT. The encoded protein is CASSYRGRENTEAFF.